The rows below give T cell receptor beta chains drawn from one sample of a study of blood T cell repertoires in COVID-19. Sequencing was performed with immunoSEQ multiplex PCR; in TCRdb, only in-frame clones are kept and a portion is missing. The repertoire holds 200,000 to 250,000 clones, 84% seen once, with 5.5% to 7.5% in the top ten. Source material: PBMCs or T cells enriched from blood (not recorded which). These receptors were obtained from a woman in her thirties or forties who had recovered from COVID-19. CDR3s leave out the opening cysteine and the closing phenylalanine or tryptophan. A D gene is named only where the DNA matches it firmly. Only part of the rows carry a size: once, few, many, or a class if the clone is expanded.

>NA|TRBJ2-7|12|TRBV6-1|NA
ASSEVAVSYEQY
>NA|TRBJ2-1|10|TRBV30|NA
AWSSGPGEQF
>NA|TRBJ1-1|12|TRBV9|NA
ASAPRVVNTEAF
>NA|TRBJ1-5|13|TRBV2|TRBD1
ASRPDRDPRQPQH
>once|TRBJ2-5|15|TRBV28|TRBD2
ASSLPGTSGRKETQY
>few|TRBJ2-1|14|TRBV14|TRBD2
ASSQDKLAGYNEQF
>NA|TRBJ1-6|12|TRBV7-9|NA
ASSNPGGNSPLH
>once|TRBJ1-2|11|TRBV27|TRBD1
ASSTTGSYGYT
>NA|TRBJ1-4|14|TRBV7-9|TRBD1
ASSPPIRDRGEKLF
>few|TRBJ2-2|12|TRBV11-2|NA
ASSRGFGIGELF
>NA|TRBJ2-5|14|TRBV19|TRBD1
ASSYSGTVAGGTQY
>NA|TRBJ2-3|11|TRBV30|NA
AWTGYPTDTQY
>NA|TRBJ2-7|13|TRBV6-5|TRBD1
ASSYSGQNSYEQY
>NA|TRBJ2-7|14|TRBV5-1|NA
ASSYGQAGNGYEQY
>NA|TRBJ2-1|13|TRBV11-2|TRBD1
ASRTGTGGEDEQF
>NA|TRBJ2-5|11|TRBV7-9|TRBD1
ASDGTGRETQY
>NA|TRBJ1-1|14|TRBV30|TRBD1
AWNHHRDRLNTEAF
>NA|TRBJ1-1|12|TRBV5-4|NA
ASSPGLSNTEAF
>NA|TRBJ1-1|10|TRBV18|NA
ASSLKNTEAF
>few|TRBJ2-6|14|TRBV5-5|NA
ASSSVQGSGANVLT
>NA|TRBJ2-1|12|TRBV2|TRBD2
ASMSLTGGNEQF
>NA|TRBJ2-1|10|TRBV7-9|TRBD2
ASSPRLAVKF
>NA|TRBJ2-5|12|TRBV5-4|TRBD1
ASRPTGGRETQY
>NA|TRBJ1-4|13|TRBV3-1/TRBV3-2|TRBD1
ASSQPGQVNEKLF
>NA|TRBJ2-2|15|TRBV11-2|TRBD1
ASSLFGTGGNTGELF
>NA|TRBJ2-3|20|TRBV5-1|TRBD2
ASSLEYRVTSGSSGRTDTQY
>NA|TRBJ2-3|14|TRBV7-9|TRBD2
ASSPVAGGVSDTQY
>NA|TRBJ2-1|10|TRBV5-1|NA
ASSLANREQF
>NA|TRBJ2-4|14|TRBV28|NA
ASSLWQGSAKNIQY
>NA|TRBJ1-2|10|TRBV12-3/TRBV12-4|NA
ASTRDSPLYT
>NA|TRBJ2-3|17|TRBV24-1|TRBD2
ATSDLGRGAGLNTDTQY